This TCR beta chain is drawn from a study of blood T cells in healthy people across ages. This clonotype was seen repeatedly, ten times or more. The use of a sample-barcoded 5' primer and a J-beta primer mix characterized a second PCR of roughly 6 to 11 cycles. MiXCR was run by TCRdb on the 5' RACE reads, yielding one entry per CDR3 protein. This sample has roughly 1,700,000 distinct CDR3 sequences, with over 25% found just once. Sequences were obtained from blood. This receptor was taken from a woman aged 25-40 years in good health.

The CDR3 sequence is CASSDGNSYEQYF. In DNA form, the CDR3 reads TGCGCCAGCAGCGACGGGAACTCCTACGAGCAGTACTTC. V usage is TRBV5-1 and J usage is TRBJ2-7, with D possibly being TRBD2 (5 bases). V lost 4 bases to trimming and J lost 0 bases, with 8 bases between them. This CDR3 is 13 amino acids long. CDR1 SGHRS and CDR2 YFSETQ come from the germline V gene. Variable domain in full (rest from reference TRBV5-1 and TRBJ2-7): KAGVTQTPRYLIKTRGQQVTLSCSPISGHRSVSWYQQTPGQGLQFLFEYFSETQRNKGNFPGRFSGRQFSNSRSEMNVSTLELGDSALYLCASSDGNSYEQYFGPGTRLTVT.